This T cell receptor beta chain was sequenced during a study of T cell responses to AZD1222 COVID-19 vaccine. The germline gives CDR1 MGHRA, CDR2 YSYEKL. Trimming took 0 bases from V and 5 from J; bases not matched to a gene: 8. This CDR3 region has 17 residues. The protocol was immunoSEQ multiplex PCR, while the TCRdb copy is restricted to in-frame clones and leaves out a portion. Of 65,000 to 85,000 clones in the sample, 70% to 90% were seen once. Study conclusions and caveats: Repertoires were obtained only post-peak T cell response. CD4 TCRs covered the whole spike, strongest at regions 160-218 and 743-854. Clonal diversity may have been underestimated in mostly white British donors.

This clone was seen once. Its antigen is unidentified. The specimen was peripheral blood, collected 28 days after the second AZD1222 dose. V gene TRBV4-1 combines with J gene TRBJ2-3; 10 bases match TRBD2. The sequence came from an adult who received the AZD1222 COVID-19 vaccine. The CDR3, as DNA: TGCGCCAGCAGCCAAGATAACAGCGGGGGGGCGGAAGATACGCAGTATTTT. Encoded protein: CASSQDNSGGAEDTQYF.